These 32 T cell receptor beta chains were sequenced from one sample in a study of cytomegalovirus exposure and HLA in healthy donors (dated by TCRdb to between 2016 and 2019). Receptor libraries were prepared by the immunoSEQ multiplex PCR assay. TCRdb stores this immuneACCESS table with in-frame sequences only. Part of the clones is absent; in the studies checked, under half of the shortfall reflects unresolved V genes, and no reason is known for the rest. The sample yields about 64,000 clones; 80% to 90% were counted once. The ten top clones hold roughly 1.8% of the sample. The sample was PBMCs. These receptors came from a woman aged 18-30 years in good health and CMV-seronegative.

J is TRBJ2-2 and V is TRBV6-4, with 8 bases identical to TRBD2. V was clipped by 6 bases and J by 1 base; unmatched bases: 4. Germline lookup yields CDR1 MRHNA and CDR2 SNTAGT. The CDR3 contains 15 residues. CDR3: CASRPGGLNTGELFF. CDR3 DNA: TGTGCCAGCAGACCGGGGGGGTTGAACACCGGGGAGCTGTTTTTT.

The chain has TRBV29-1 and TRBJ2-1; D might be TRBD2 (5 bases). V was trimmed by 5 bases and J by 6 bases, leaving 11 bases between them. From germline, CDR1 is SQVTM and CDR2 ANQGSEA. The CDR3 length is 12 residues. The CDR3 region is CSVREGPNEQFF. The CDR3, as DNA: TGCAGCGTTCGTGAGGGCCCCAATGAGCAGTTCTTC.

This chain links TRBV10-3 with TRBJ2-1, with 12 bases matching TRBD2. Germline-derived CDR1 and CDR2 are ENHRY and SYGVKD. The CDR3 extends over 13 amino acids. J gave up 6 bases and V 10 bases, and 4 bases lay outside the gene matches. The CDR3 is CATASGRGNEQFF. DNA of the CDR3: TGTGCCACCGCTAGCGGGAGGGGCAATGAGCAGTTCTTC.

The chain carries TRBV11-3 and TRBJ2-2; D might be TRBD1 (7 bases). This CDR3 spans 16 amino acids. V lost 2 bases and J lost 5, with 15 bases in between. Germline CDR1 is SGHNT and CDR2 is YENEEA. This CDR3 reads CASSLLRGRETGELFF. In nucleotides, the CDR3 is TGTGCCAGCAGCTTATTAAGGGGGCGGGAAACCGGGGAGCTGTTTTTT. The full variable domain, completed using reference TRBV11-3 and TRBJ2-2, is EAGVVQSPRYKIIEKKQPVAFWCNPISGHNTLYWYLQNLGQGPELLIRYENEEAVDDSQLPKDRFSAERLKGVDSTLKIQPAELGDSAVYLCASSLLRGRETGELFFGEGSRLTVL.

As for this clone: The germline gene is not matched at one end of the junction; a read error may be the cause. The genes are TRBV28 and TRBJ1-4; D perhaps matches TRBD1 (5 bases). This CDR3 has 16 amino acids. Germline V gives CDR1 MDHEN, CDR2 SYDVKM. Written as DNA, the CDR3 is TGTGCCAGCAGTTTAGGCCCGACAGACACTATTGAAAAACTGTTTTTT. This gives the protein CASSLGPTDTIEKLFF. Together with reference TRBV28 and TRBJ1-4, the CDR3 gives the full variable domain: DVKVTQSSRYLVKRTGEKVFLECVQDMDHENMFWYRQDPGLGLRLIYFSYDVKMKEKGDIPEGYSVSREKKERFSLILESASTNQTSMYLCASSLGPTDTIEKLFFGSGTQLSVL.

The CDR3 DNA follows: TGTGCCAGCAGCTTAGGAATAACAGGGGTCCGGAACACTGAAGCTTTCTTT. It yields the protein CASSLGITGVRNTEAFF. The V call is TRBV11-2, the J call TRBJ1-1; TRBD1 agrees at 7 bases. The CDR3 extends over 17 amino acids. J lost 1 base, V lost 1 base, and 9 bases had no gene match. The germline CDR1 and CDR2 sequences are SGHAT and FQNNGV.

The chain carries TRBV9 and TRBJ2-5, with D maybe TRBD2 (7 bases). Germline values: CDR1 SGDLS, CDR2 YYNGEE. Trimming shortened V by 0 bases and J by 3 bases, and 12 bases separated the two germline ends. The CDR3 consists of 15 residues. CDR3 DNA sequence: TGTGCCAGCAGCGTAGGGACAGCGGGAAAAGAGACCCAGTACTTC. This encodes CASSVGTAGKETQYF.

This chain joins TRBV6-1 and TRBJ2-3; tentative D call: TRBD1 (5 bases). The CDR3 extends over 14 amino acids. Germline V CDR1 and CDR2: MNHNS, SASEGT. Trimming shortened V by 5 bases and J by 1 base, and 10 bases separated the two germline ends. Here the CDR3 reads CASSSDSGTDTQYF. The CDR3 bases are TGTGCCAGCAGTTCCGACAGCGGCACAGATACGCAGTATTTT.

Of note for this clone: A read error may account for a junction end that differs from germline. CDR3 in DNA: TGTGCTAGCAGCTCACCCGGAGGGACTCGGCGAGAGACCCAGTACTTC. Translated: CASSSPGGTRRETQYF. The rearrangement uses TRBV7-7 and TRBJ2-5; D might be TRBD2 (6 bases). Germline V CDR1 and CDR2: SSHAT, FNYEAQ (reference sequence). CDR3 length equals 16 residues.

The sample holds a few counts of this clone. V usage is TRBV5-6 and J usage is TRBJ1-2; D possibly corresponds to TRBD1 (6 bases). V lost 4 bases to trimming and J lost 8 bases, with 9 bases between them. Looked up from germline, CDR1 is SGHDT and CDR2 is YYEEEE. The CDR3 covers 11 residues. The CDR3 loop reads CASSLRGGYTF. The CDR3 DNA reads as TGTGCCAGCAGCCTAAGGGGGGGCTACACCTTC.

The J gene is TRBJ2-7, the V gene TRBV28, with 10 bases that match TRBD2. The ends lost 3 bases at V and 2 bases at J; junction bases unmatched: 4. The CDR3 is 15 amino acids. Germline V lookup: CDR1 MDHEN, CDR2 SYDVKM. CDR3 sequence (DNA): TGTGCCAGCAGTTTTATCCTAGCGGGAGCCTACGAGCAGTACTTC. Its protein is CASSFILAGAYEQYF.

This clone was observed a few times. The genes are TRBV9 and TRBJ1-3; 7 bases match TRBD1. Per germline, CDR1 SGDLS and CDR2 YYNGEE. CDR3 length: 14 amino acids. The trim removed 4 bases at V and 2 bases at J, leaving 3 bases unmatched. CDR3 nucleotide sequence: TGTGCCAGCAGCATGACAGGGCCTGGAAACACCATATATTTT. Translation gives CASSMTGPGNTIYF. Using reference TRBV9 and TRBJ1-3 for the parts outside the CDR3, the full variable domain is DSGVTQTPKHLITATGQRVTLRCSPRSGDLSVYWYQQSLDQGLQFLIQYYNGEERAKGNILERFSAQQFPDLHSELNLSSLELGDSALYFCASSMTGPGNTIYFGEGSWLTVV.

The chain employs TRBV29-1 and TRBJ2-3, with D possibly TRBD1 on 6 matching bases. The CDR3 extends over 13 amino acids. The germline gives CDR1 SQVTM, CDR2 ANQGSEA. V was cut by 0 bases and J by 7 bases, with 11 bases left in between. The CDR3 DNA follows: TGCAGCGTTGAAGATCGCAGGGGTTATACGCAGTATTTT. Residues: CSVEDRRGYTQYF.

This clone has more than one count but fewer than ten. The chain carries TRBV6-5 and TRBJ1-2; 8 nucleotides align to TRBD1. The CDR3 length is 12 residues. The ends lost 9 bases at V and 6 bases at J; junction bases unmatched: 6. Germline lookup yields CDR1 MNHEY and CDR2 SVGAGI. In nucleotides, the CDR3 is TGTGCCAGTCATAACAGGGGGGATGGCTACACCTTC. This codes for CASHNRGDGYTF.

CDR3 protein: CASSPLAQNNSPLHF. CDR3 in DNA: TGTGCCAGCTCACCACTTGCACAGAATAATTCACCCCTCCACTTT. The chain is built from TRBV18 and TRBJ1-6; D gene uncertain. Per the germline V gene, CDR1 is KGHSH and CDR2 is LQKENI. The CDR3 sequence is 15 residues long. The ends were cut back, 1 base at V and 5 bases at J, with 9 bases in the middle. Full variable domain (rest looked up from reference TRBV18 and TRBJ1-6): NAGVMQNPRHLVRRRGQEARLRCSPMKGHSHVYWYRQLPEEGLKFMVYLQKENIIDESGMPKERFSAEFPKEGPSILRIQQVVRGDSAAYFCASSPLAQNNSPLHFGNGTRLTVT.

The chain recombines TRBV28 with TRBJ1-6, with 8 bases that match TRBD1. This CDR3 has 19 residues. The V and J ends lost 3 bases and 3 bases, in that order; junction bases with no gene match: 13. Germline V lookup: CDR1 MDHEN, CDR2 SYDVKM. CDR3 in amino acids: CASSLVARGRPLYNSPLHF. The CDR3, as DNA: TGTGCCAGCAGTTTGGTGGCCAGGGGGCGTCCCCTCTATAATTCACCCCTCCACTTT.

The J gene is TRBJ1-1, the V gene TRBV9; 9 bases fit TRBD1. The CDR3 loop spans 15 amino acids. The V segment lost 4 bases and the J segment 5 bases; nucleotides outside the gene matches: 9. Germline V gene data show CDR1 as SGDLS and CDR2 as YYNGEE. This CDR3 reads CASSPGTGWRTEAFF. The CDR3 coding sequence is TGTGCCAGCAGCCCGGGGACAGGGTGGAGGACTGAAGCTTTCTTT.

This clone was observed a few times. This chain links TRBV6-4 with TRBJ2-1; D call uncertain. CDR1 and CDR2 from the germline V gene are MRHNA and SNTAGT. V was pared by 4 bases and J by 9 bases, with 13 bases between. The CDR3 is made up of 13 amino acids. The CDR3 DNA reads as TGTGCCAGCAGTGGTCAGTCTCGCGGTGAGCAGTTCTTC. Protein: CASSGQSRGEQFF.

By sample fraction, this clone is medium-sized (0.01 to 0.1%). The chain recombines TRBV6-4 with TRBJ2-1; maybe TRBD1 (5 bases). The CDR3 is made up of 14 amino acids. V dropped 0 bases and J dropped 6 bases, with 9 bases sitting between them. The V gene's germline CDR1 is MRHNA and CDR2 SNTAGT. The CDR3 DNA sequence: TGTGCCAGCAGTGACTCAGGGGCGCTCAATGAGCAGTTCTTC. Amino acids: CASSDSGALNEQFF.

The chain uses TRBV15 and TRBJ2-7; a weak D match, TRBD1 (5 bases). In germline, CDR1 is LNHNV, CDR2 YYDKDF (reference sequence). There are 14 residues in the CDR3. V was shortened by 6 bases and J by 6 bases, with 18 bases between the two germline ends. The CDR3 sequence is CATRADTYQPEQYF. The CDR3 DNA sequence: TGTGCCACCAGGGCGGACACTTACCAACCCGAGCAGTACTTC.

The J gene is TRBJ2-1, the V gene TRBV10-2, with D maybe TRBD2 (6 bases). CDR3 length equals 13 residues. Germline values: CDR1 WSHSY, CDR2 SAAADI. The V gene lost 3 bases and the J gene lost 12 bases, with 15 bases spanning the gap. In DNA, the CDR3 is TGCGCCAGCAGTGACTCAGTAGCAGCGGGGCAGTTCTTC. Protein product: CASSDSVAAGQFF.

This rearrangement joins TRBV13 to TRBJ2-3; D perhaps matches TRBD2 (5 bases). CDR1 PRHDT and CDR2 FYEKMQ come from the germline V gene (reference sequence). The CDR3 is 14 residues long. V lost 7 bases and J lost 6, with 17 bases in between. The CDR3 loop reads CASNIARESDTQYF. In DNA form, the CDR3 reads TGTGCCAGCAATATTGCGAGGGAGTCGGATACGCAGTATTTT.

This clone has just one count. The chain carries TRBV10-3 and TRBJ1-2; possible D gene TRBD1, 5 bases. Trimming cost V 3 bases and J 7 bases, with 21 bases left between them. Per the germline V gene, CDR1 is ENHRY and CDR2 is SYGVKD. The CDR3 is made up of 16 amino acids. The CDR3, as DNA: TGTGCCATCAGTGAAGTAGGGGTAACGGTGACTAGTGGCTACACCTTC. It yields the protein CAISEVGVTVTSGYTF.

This sequence joins TRBV18 and TRBJ2-5; 7 bases map to TRBD2. The J segment lost 5 bases and the V segment lost 3 bases, leaving 6 bases of the junction unmatched. Per germline, CDR1 KGHSH and CDR2 LQKENI. This CDR3 contains 14 residues. CDR3: CASSPTSIRETQYF. In nucleotides, the CDR3 is TGTGCCAGCTCACCGACTAGCATCCGGGAGACCCAGTACTTC.

The chain is built from TRBV19 and TRBJ2-4; 8 bases align to TRBD1. This CDR3 contains 18 residues. The V and J ends lost 6 bases and 9 bases, in that order; junction bases with no gene match: 22. In germline, CDR1 is LNHDA, CDR2 SQIVND (reference sequence). The CDR3 spells CASSQNPGQANTQVIQYF. CDR3 nucleotides: TGTGCCAGTAGCCAGAACCCGGGACAGGCGAACACTCAAGTCATTCAGTACTTC. Full variable domain (rest looked up from reference TRBV19 and TRBJ2-4): DGGITQSPKYLFRKEGQNVTLSCEQNLNHDAMYWYRQDPGQGLRLIYYSQIVNDFQKGDIAEGYSVSREKKESFPLTVTSAQKNPTAFYLCASSQNPGQANTQVIQYFGAGTRLSVL.

The chain recombines TRBV9 with TRBJ2-3, with 8 positions matching TRBD2. V shed 1 base and J 2 bases; nucleotides not matched to a gene: 6. The CDR3 is 16 amino acids. Germline V CDR1 and CDR2: SGDLS, YYNGEE. In nucleotides, the CDR3 is TGTGCCAGCAGCGTATGGGCGGGGGGCGTCACAGATACGCAGTATTTT. The encoded protein is CASSVWAGGVTDTQYF.

The chain uses TRBV10-1 and TRBJ2-7; possible D gene TRBD1, 6 bases. The CDR3 extends over 13 amino acids. The germline V and J ends were trimmed by 7 bases and 5 bases, with 15 bases remaining between them. Germline V CDR1 and CDR2: WNHNN, SYGVQD (reference sequence). CDR3 amino acids: CASNNRVNDEQYF. The CDR3 bases are TGCGCCAGCAATAACAGGGTTAACGACGAGCAGTACTTC.

The chain's CDR3 is CASSVDFGAGELFF. In nucleotides, the CDR3 is TGTGCCAGCAGCGTAGATTTCGGAGCCGGGGAGCTGTTTTTT. The rearrangement uses TRBV9 and TRBJ2-2; no reliable D call. The ends were cut back, 0 bases at V and 6 bases at J, with 9 bases in the middle. Germline CDR1 is SGDLS and CDR2 is YYNGEE. This CDR3 is 14 amino acids long. Drawing the rest from reference TRBV9 and TRBJ2-2, the complete variable domain is DSGVTQTPKHLITATGQRVTLRCSPRSGDLSVYWYQQSLDQGLQFLIQYYNGEERAKGNILERFSAQQFPDLHSELNLSSLELGDSALYFCASSVDFGAGELFFGEGSRLTVL.

In DNA, the CDR3 is TGTGCCAGCAGTGATGCCAGGGACTACACTGAAGCTTTCTTT. The encoded protein is CASSDARDYTEAFF. The chain is built from TRBV6-1 and TRBJ1-1; D is possibly TRBD1 (5 bases). V was clipped by 3 bases and J by 3 bases, with 11 bases between them. The CDR3 spans 14 residues. Germline CDR1 is MNHNS and CDR2 is SASEGT.

This chain links TRBV27 with TRBJ2-3; weak D call: TRBD1 (5 bases). The CDR3 is 18 amino acids. Between the trimmed V and J ends, which lost 2 bases and 3 bases, there was a span of 21 bases. Germline loops: CDR1 MNHEY, CDR2 SMNVEV (reference sequence). The CDR3 here is CASSLLAGRHFETDTQYF. Written as DNA, the CDR3 is TGTGCCAGCAGTTTACTGGCAGGGCGCCATTTCGAGACAGATACGCAGTATTTT.

This clone was recorded once. This sequence joins TRBV5-4 and TRBJ2-2; perhaps TRBD1 as D (5 bases). V was clipped by 0 bases and J by 0 bases, with 12 bases between them. Germline V gene lookup returns CDR1 SGHNT and CDR2 YYREEE (reference sequence). This CDR3 has 17 residues. The CDR3 region has the DNA TGTGCCAGCAGCTTGGCAGGGTGGCAGGCGAACACCGGGGAGCTGTTTTTT. Its protein is CASSLAGWQANTGELFF.

The J gene is TRBJ2-5, the V gene TRBV27; 9 bases align to TRBD2. The V gene's germline CDR1 is MNHEY and CDR2 SMNVEV (reference sequence). The CDR3 spans 17 residues. Losses at the gene ends were 1 base for V and 4 bases for J; bases not matched to a gene: 10. DNA for the CDR3: TGTGCCAGCAGTTTATTTGGGCTAGCGGGATCGGGAGAGACCCAGTACTTC. Encoded protein: CASSLFGLAGSGETQYF.